The next 27 T cell receptor beta chains were all read from a single sample in a study of PD-L1 blockade in urothelial cancer. Profiled with immunoSEQ multiplex PCR; TCRdb holds only in-frame clones, not every one. The data contain fewer than 65,000 clones, about 88% of them singletons. The sample's time point: pretreatment peripheral blood. The source was PBMCs, collected around atezolizumab (anti-PD-L1) treatment. Receptors were obtained from a man between 65 and 80 years old with urothelial cancer.

The chain employs TRBV7-2 and TRBJ2-3, with 9 bases identical to TRBD2. The CDR3 contains 16 residues. Germline V gene data show CDR1 as SGHTA and CDR2 as FQGNSA. V shed 0 bases and J 5 bases; nucleotides not matched to a gene: 6. The CDR3 nucleotides read TGTGCCAGCAGCTTAGCAAGTAGCGGGGGATTAGATACGCAGTATTTT. Its translation: CASSLASSGGLDTQYF.

The genes are TRBV4-2 and TRBJ1-5, with D possibly being TRBD1 (5 bases). The V end was cut by 1 base, the J end by 4 bases, with 11 bases between. CDR3 length: 15 amino acids. The germline CDR1 and CDR2 sequences are LGHNA and YNFKEQ. The CDR3 sequence is CASSQGGGRNQPQHF. The CDR3 coding sequence is TGTGCCAGCAGCCAAGGGGGGGGTAGGAATCAGCCCCAGCATTTT.

The chain employs TRBV9 and TRBJ2-5, with 8 bases that match TRBD2. The CDR3 totals 15 residues. CDR1 is SGDLS and CDR2 is YYNGEE in the germline V gene. V lost 4 bases, J lost 5 bases, and 10 bases stayed unmatched. This CDR3 is CASSPAGGEGETQYF. The CDR3 nucleotides are TGTGCCAGCAGCCCGGCGGGGGGTGAGGGGGAGACCCAGTACTTC.

CDR3 bases: TGTGCCAGCAGTTTTCTGCGGGAGAGCCGAGAGACCCAGTACTTC. It codes for CASSFLRESRETQYF. This rearrangement joins TRBV28 to TRBJ2-5, with 7 bases matching TRBD2. The CDR3 length is 15 residues. Germline V gene lookup returns CDR1 MDHEN and CDR2 SYDVKM. Germline trimming cut 3 bases from V and 4 bases from J; bases unmatched to any gene: 8.

The V and J genes are TRBV7-9 and TRBJ2-5, with 7 bases aligning to TRBD2. V was clipped by 3 bases and J by 4 bases; unmatched bases: 11. CDR1 and CDR2 (germline): SEHNR, FQNEAQ (reference sequence). The CDR3 totals 16 residues. The CDR3 loop is CASSFRASGARETQYF. The CDR3 nucleotides are TGTGCCAGCAGCTTTCGGGCTAGCGGCGCTCGAGAGACCCAGTACTTC.

A single count supports this clone. This sequence joins TRBV4-1 and TRBJ2-5; 7 bases match TRBD1. Trimming removed 5 bases from V and 5 bases from J; junction bases left unmatched: 8. Germline lookup yields CDR1 MGHRA and CDR2 YSYEKL. The CDR3 is 14 residues long. CDR3 sequence reads: CASSRTGLTETQYF. The CDR3 nucleotides are TGCGCCAGCAGCAGGACAGGTTTGACGGAGACCCAGTACTTC.

The chain couples TRBV5-7 to TRBJ1-1; D unresolved. TRBV5-7 is labeled an ORF, and its function is uncertain. CDR3 length equals 16 residues. V was trimmed by 7 bases and J by 0 bases, leaving 19 bases between them. CDR3 DNA sequence: TGTGCCAGCGGTGAGGGCAATCGGCATCTGAACACTGAAGCTTTCTTT. Its translation is CASGEGNRHLNTEAFF.

The V call is TRBV11-3, the J call TRBJ2-3, with no clear D. CDR1 and CDR2 from the germline V gene are SGHNT and YENEEA. This CDR3 comprises 13 residues. V dropped 2 bases and J dropped 1 base, with 4 bases sitting between them. In nucleotides, the CDR3 is TGTGCCAGCAGCTTACGGGGCACAGATACGCAGTATTTT. It codes for CASSLRGTDTQYF. Combining the CDR3 with reference TRBV11-3 and TRBJ2-3 gives the whole variable domain EAGVVQSPRYKIIEKKQPVAFWCNPISGHNTLYWYLQNLGQGPELLIRYENEEAVDDSQLPKDRFSAERLKGVDSTLKIQPAELGDSAVYLCASSLRGTDTQYFGPGTRLTVL.

The chain is built from TRBV19 and TRBJ2-7, with D possibly matching TRBD1 (6 bases). This CDR3 is built from 15 residues. Germline-derived CDR1 and CDR2 are LNHDA and SQIVND (reference sequence). V lost 5 bases and J 5 bases, leaving 19 bases between the germline ends. This CDR3 reads CASSAQAGTNNEQYF. The CDR3 nucleotides read TGTGCCAGTAGTGCCCAAGCCGGGACAAATAACGAGCAGTACTTC.

The chain couples TRBV29-1 to TRBJ2-7; TRBD1 matches 11 bases. The CDR3 extends over 15 amino acids. Trimming removed 4 bases from V and 1 base from J; junction bases left unmatched: 6. Germline-derived CDR1 and CDR2 are SQVTM and ANQGSEA. As DNA, the CDR3 is TGCAGCGTTGTATCCGGGACAGGGGGTTCCTACGAGCAGTACTTC. The encoded protein is CSVVSGTGGSYEQYF.

V gene TRBV7-8 combines with J gene TRBJ2-5; D is unclear. The CDR3 covers 15 residues. V lost 6 bases and J lost 3, with 17 bases in between. Germline loops: CDR1 SGHVS, CDR2 FQNEAQ. The CDR3 nucleotides read TGTGCCAGCAGGTCCCCAGAGGCAGTTAAAGAGACCCAGTACTTC. Translation: CASRSPEAVKETQYF.

V usage is TRBV4-3 and J usage is TRBJ2-2, with 10 bases identical to TRBD2. The germline V gene has CDR1 LGHNA and CDR2 YSLEER. The length of the CDR3 is 16 residues. The J segment lost 4 bases and the V segment lost 1 base, leaving 3 bases of the junction unmatched. The CDR3 nucleotides are TGCGCCAGCAGCCAAGGGACTAGCGGAGCCACCGGGGAGCTGTTTTTT. Residues: CASSQGTSGATGELFF.

This chain links TRBV28 with TRBJ1-1, with a weak D call TRBD1 (6 bases). Between the trimmed V and J ends, which lost 7 bases and 5 bases, there was a span of 20 bases. CDR3 length equals 15 residues. In germline, CDR1 is MDHEN, CDR2 SYDVKM. As DNA, the CDR3 is TGTGCCAGCATTCCAAGCGGGGGCGAAAAGACTGAAGCTTTCTTT. This translates into CASIPSGGEKTEAFF.

The CDR3 bases are TGCGCCAGCAAGGGGTGGGAGAACACCGGGGAGCTGTTTTTT. It specifies CASKGWENTGELFF. This sequence joins TRBV5-1 and TRBJ2-2; D may be TRBD1 (5 bases). Germline CDR1 is SGHRS and CDR2 is YFSETQ. The CDR3 has 14 amino acids. Between the trimmed V and J ends, which lost 6 bases and 1 base, there was a span of 10 bases.

The chain recombines TRBV5-1 with TRBJ2-1, with a tentative D call TRBD1 (5 bases). Germline values: CDR1 SGHRS, CDR2 YFSETQ. V was trimmed by 4 bases and J by 4 bases, leaving 12 bases between them. The CDR3 is made up of 14 amino acids. CDR3 coding DNA: TGCGCCAGCAGCCCCGACAGTATATACAATGAGCAGTTCTTC. Protein: CASSPDSIYNEQFF.

V and J are TRBV6-1 and TRBJ1-2, with D uncertain. V was shortened by 6 bases and J by 6 bases, with 14 bases between the two germline ends. CDR1 and CDR2 (germline): MNHNS, SASEGT. The CDR3 runs to 13 residues. The CDR3 sequence: CASRSVGVDGYTF. The CDR3 DNA is TGTGCCAGCAGATCGGTAGGAGTCGATGGCTACACCTTC.

The rearrangement joins TRBV10-2 to TRBJ2-5; 15 bases align to TRBD2. Unmatched junction bases numbered 7, after V lost 2 bases and J lost 3 bases. The germline V gene has CDR1 WSHSY and CDR2 SAAADI. This CDR3 region has 18 residues. This CDR3 reads CASSERWGTSGGKETQYF. CDR3 sequence (DNA): TGCGCCAGCAGTGAGAGATGGGGGACTAGCGGGGGGAAAGAGACCCAGTACTTC.

V gene TRBV7-2 combines with J gene TRBJ2-1, with 9 bases lining up with TRBD1. Germline V gene data show CDR1 as SGHTA and CDR2 as FQGNSA. The CDR3 extends over 15 amino acids. Unmatched junction bases numbered 8, after V lost 5 bases and J lost 6 bases. The chain's CDR3 is CASSRDRASLNEQFF. The CDR3, as DNA: TGTGCCAGCAGCAGGGACAGGGCCTCCCTCAATGAGCAGTTCTTC.

The V call is TRBV7-9, the J call TRBJ2-5; 8 bases line up with TRBD1. The CDR3 is made up of 15 amino acids. Looked up from germline, CDR1 is SEHNR and CDR2 is FQNEAQ (reference sequence). V was pared by 5 bases and J by 4 bases, with 9 bases of the junction left unmatched. CDR3 DNA: TGTGCCAGCAGCCGGAAATCAGGGGGCGGAGAGACCCAGTACTTC. Translated, it gives CASSRKSGGGETQYF.

This clone appeared a few times. CDR3 nucleotide sequence: TGTGCCAGCAGCTTGGTCAGCGGGGGAGGGCGAGAGACCCAGTACTTC. This encodes CASSLVSGGGRETQYF. The V call is TRBV5-4, the J call TRBJ2-5; 8 positions match TRBD2. V dropped 0 bases and J dropped 4; count of bases not matched to a gene: 8. The CDR3 length is 16 residues. Per the germline V gene, CDR1 is SGHNT and CDR2 is YYREEE (reference sequence).

CDR3 protein: CASSQELDYSYEQYF. For the CDR3, the DNA is TGTGCCAGCAGCCAAGAACTGGACTACTCCTACGAGCAGTACTTC. The chain combines TRBV4-2 with TRBJ2-7; possible D gene TRBD2, 6 bases. Deletions cut 0 bases from V and 0 bases from J, with 9 bases between. Looked up from germline, CDR1 is LGHNA and CDR2 is YNFKEQ. This CDR3 spans 15 amino acids.

This clone was found many times. The chain joins TRBV19 to TRBJ1-1; D is unclear. Trimming removed 3 bases at V and 1 base at J, with 12 bases between. This CDR3 spans 15 amino acids. CDR1 LNHDA and CDR2 SQIVND come from the germline V gene (reference sequence). The DNA for the CDR3 is TGTGCCAGTAGTATCCTCCCCAGGCGGAACACTGAAGCTTTCTTT. Translating gives CASSILPRRNTEAFF. Filled out from reference TRBV19 and TRBJ1-1, the complete variable domain reads DGGITQSPKYLFRKEGQNVTLSCEQNLNHDAMYWYRQDPGQGLRLIYYSQIVNDFQKGDIAEGYSVSREKKESFPLTVTSAQKNPTAFYLCASSILPRRNTEAFFGQGTRLTVV.

The chain recombines TRBV7-2 with TRBJ2-2; 8 bases are a match to TRBD1. This CDR3 is 15 amino acids long. The germline gives CDR1 SGHTA, CDR2 FQGNSA. V was clipped by 4 bases and J by 3 bases; unmatched bases: 4. The CDR3 nucleotides read TGTGCCAGCAGCTGGACGACAGGGGACACCGGGGAGCTGTTTTTT. Translated: CASSWTTGDTGELFF.

The gene calls are TRBV5-1 and TRBJ1-4; D is ambiguous. The CDR3 extends over 14 amino acids. V lost 1 base, J lost 1 base, and 5 bases lay in between. Germline V gene sequence: CDR1 SGHRS, CDR2 YFSETQ. In DNA, the CDR3 is TGCGCCAGCAGCTTGCTCGGAACTAATGAAAAACTGTTTTTT. This sequence encodes CASSLLGTNEKLFF. The whole variable domain, filled in from reference TRBV5-1 and TRBJ1-4, reads KAGVTQTPRYLIKTRGQQVTLSCSPISGHRSVSWYQQTPGQGLQFLFEYFSETQRNKGNFPGRFSGRQFSNSRSEMNVSTLELGDSALYLCASSLLGTNEKLFFGSGTQLSVL.

V is TRBV5-6 and J is TRBJ2-1; D remains ambiguous. This CDR3 spans 13 amino acids. The V gene lost 4 bases and the J gene lost 4 bases, with 9 bases spanning the gap. Germline V gives CDR1 SGHDT, CDR2 YYEEEE. The chain's CDR3 is CASSPTEYNEQFF. The DNA for the CDR3 is TGTGCCAGCAGCCCAACTGAATACAATGAGCAGTTCTTC.

V usage is TRBV7-8 and J usage is TRBJ2-7; D uncertain. Trimming pared 1 base from V and 2 bases from J, leaving 12 bases between. The V gene's germline CDR1 is SGHVS and CDR2 FQNEAQ. The CDR3 sequence is 15 residues long. DNA for the CDR3: TGTGCCAGCAGCTTAGAGGCAGGCCCAACCTACGAGCAGTACTTC. It specifies CASSLEAGPTYEQYF.

This chain links TRBV5-4 with TRBJ2-7; the match to TRBD1 covers 7 bases. Germline CDR1 is SGHNT and CDR2 is YYREEE (reference sequence). This CDR3 region has 15 residues. V lost 0 bases and J lost 1; bases outside the gene matches: 4. CDR3 nucleotides: TGTGCCAGCAGCTTGGGAGGGACAGCTTCCTACGAGCAGTACTTC. Encoded protein: CASSLGGTASYEQYF.